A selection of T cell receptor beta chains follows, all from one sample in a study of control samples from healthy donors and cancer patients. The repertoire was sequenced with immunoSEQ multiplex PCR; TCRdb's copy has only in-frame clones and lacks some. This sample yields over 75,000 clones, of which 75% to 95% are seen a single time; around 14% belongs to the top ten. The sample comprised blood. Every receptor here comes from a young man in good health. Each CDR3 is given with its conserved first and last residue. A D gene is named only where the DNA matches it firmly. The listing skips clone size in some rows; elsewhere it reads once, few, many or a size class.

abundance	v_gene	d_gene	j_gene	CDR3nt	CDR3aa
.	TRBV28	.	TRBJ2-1	TGTGCCAGCAGTCCTCCGGGACAAGGACTCTACAATGAGCAGTTCTTC	CASSPPGQGLYNEQFF
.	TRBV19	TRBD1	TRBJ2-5	TGTGCCAGTAGTATTCTTGGACAGGGGCCAGAGACCCAGTACTTC	CASSILGQGPETQYF
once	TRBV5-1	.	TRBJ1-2	TGCGCCAGCAGCTTGAACAGGGCATGGGGCTACACCTTC	CASSLNRAWGYTF
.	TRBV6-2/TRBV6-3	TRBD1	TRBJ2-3	TGTGCCAGCAGTTACGCAACCGGGACAGGGGGCACTACTGGAAGCACAGATACGCAGTATTTT	CASSYATGTGGTTGSTDTQYF
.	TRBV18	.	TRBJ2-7	TGTGCCAGCTCACCTCAGGACGGATCCTACGAGCAGTACTTC	CASSPQDGSYEQYF
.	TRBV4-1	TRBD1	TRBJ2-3	TGCGCCAGCAGCCAAGATCAGGGACAGAACACAGATACGCAGTATTTT	CASSQDQGQNTDTQYF
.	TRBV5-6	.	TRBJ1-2	TGTGCCAGCAGCTTGGCCGCCGGGACCCCAACGGATGGCTACACCTTC	CASSLAAGTPTDGYTF
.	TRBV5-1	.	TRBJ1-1	TGCGCCAGCAGCTTGAACGGCATGGGAATCACTGAAGCTTTCTTT	CASSLNGMGITEAFF
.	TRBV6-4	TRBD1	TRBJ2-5	TGTGCCAGCAGCCTTACCGGGACAGGGAGGGAGACCCAGTACTTC	CASSLTGTGRETQYF
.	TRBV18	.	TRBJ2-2	TGTGCCAGCTCACCAGGAGGGAATACCGGGGAGCTGTTTTTT	CASSPGGNTGELFF
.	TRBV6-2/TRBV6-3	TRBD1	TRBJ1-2	TGTGCCAGCAGTTTCCACACAGGGGACGGCTACACCTTC	CASSFHTGDGYTF
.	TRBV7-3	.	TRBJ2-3	TGTGCCAGCAGCTTAGGCCGCTTGGGAGCAGAAACCTTTAGCACAGATACGCAGTATTTT	CASSLGRLGAETFSTDTQYF
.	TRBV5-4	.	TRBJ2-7	TGTGCCAGCAGCTTGGACAACTACGAGCAGTACTTC	CASSLDNYEQYF
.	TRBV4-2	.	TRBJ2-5	TGTGCCAGCAGCCAAGGAAAATTCGGAGAGACCCAGTACTTC	CASSQGKFGETQYF
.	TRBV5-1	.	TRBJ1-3	TGCGCCAGCAGCGCGGCGGGGGCAGCTGGAAACACCATATATTTT	CASSAAGAAGNTIYF
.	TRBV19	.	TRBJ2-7	TGTGCCAGTAGCCCGGACAGAGGGTCCCACGAGCAGTACTTC	CASSPDRGSHEQYF
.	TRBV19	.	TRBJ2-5	TGTGCCAGTACCGGGACGGCGGGAGAGACCCAGTACTTC	CASTGTAGETQYF
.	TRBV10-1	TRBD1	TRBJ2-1	TGCGCCAGCATCCAACCCCCGGGACAGGTTTCCTACAATGAGCAGTTCTTC	CASIQPPGQVSYNEQFF
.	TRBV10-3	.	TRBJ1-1	TGTGCCATCAGTGCCGGGGGCTCGCACACTGAAGCTTTCTTT	CAISAGGSHTEAFF